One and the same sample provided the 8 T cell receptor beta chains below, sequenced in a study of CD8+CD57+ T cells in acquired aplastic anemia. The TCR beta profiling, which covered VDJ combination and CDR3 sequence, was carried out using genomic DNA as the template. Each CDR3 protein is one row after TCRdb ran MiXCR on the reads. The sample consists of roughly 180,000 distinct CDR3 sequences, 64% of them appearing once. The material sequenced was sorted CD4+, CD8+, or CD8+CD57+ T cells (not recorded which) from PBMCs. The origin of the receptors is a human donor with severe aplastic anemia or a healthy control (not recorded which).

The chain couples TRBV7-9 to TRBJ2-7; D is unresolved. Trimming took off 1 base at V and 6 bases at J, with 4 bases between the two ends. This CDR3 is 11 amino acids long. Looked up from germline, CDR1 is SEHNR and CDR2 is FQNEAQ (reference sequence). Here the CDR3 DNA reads TGTGCCAGCAGCTTAGGACTCGAGCAGTACTTC. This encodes CASSLGLEQYF.

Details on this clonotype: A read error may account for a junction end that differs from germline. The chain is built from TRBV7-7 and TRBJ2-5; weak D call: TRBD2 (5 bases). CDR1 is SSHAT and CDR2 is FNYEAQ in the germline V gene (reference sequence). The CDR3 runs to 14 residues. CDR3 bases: TGTGCTAGCAGCTTAGCGCCCTTACAAGAGACCCAGTACTTC. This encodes CASSLAPLQETQYF.

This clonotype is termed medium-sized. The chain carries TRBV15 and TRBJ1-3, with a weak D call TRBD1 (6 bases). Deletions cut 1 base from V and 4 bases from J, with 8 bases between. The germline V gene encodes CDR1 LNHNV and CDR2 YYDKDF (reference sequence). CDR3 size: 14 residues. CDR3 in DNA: TGTGCCACCAGCAGAGGGACAGTAGGAAACACCATATATTTT. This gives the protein CATSRGTVGNTIYF. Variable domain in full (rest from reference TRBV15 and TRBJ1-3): DAMVIQNPRYQVTQFGKPVTLSCSQTLNHNVMYWYQQKSSQAPKLLFHYYDKDFNNEADTPDNFQSRRPNTSFCFLDIRSPGLGDTAMYLCATSRGTVGNTIYFGEGSWLTVV.

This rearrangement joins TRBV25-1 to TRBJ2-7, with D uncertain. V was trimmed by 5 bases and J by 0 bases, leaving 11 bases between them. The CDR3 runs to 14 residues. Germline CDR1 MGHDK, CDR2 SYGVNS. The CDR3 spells CASSFWGSSYEQYF. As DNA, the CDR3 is TGTGCCAGCAGTTTTTGGGGAAGCTCCTACGAGCAGTACTTC.

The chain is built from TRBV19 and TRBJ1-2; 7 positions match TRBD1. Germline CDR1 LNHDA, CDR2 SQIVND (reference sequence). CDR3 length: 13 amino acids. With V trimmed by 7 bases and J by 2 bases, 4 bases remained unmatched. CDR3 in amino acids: CASTQDRNYGYTF. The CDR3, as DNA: TGTGCCAGTACCCAGGACAGGAACTATGGCTACACCTTC.

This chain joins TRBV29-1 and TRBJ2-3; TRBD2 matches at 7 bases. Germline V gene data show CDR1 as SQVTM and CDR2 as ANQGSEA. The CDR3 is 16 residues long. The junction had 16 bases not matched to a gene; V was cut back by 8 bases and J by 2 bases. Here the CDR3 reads CSLNVFGGTHTDTQYF. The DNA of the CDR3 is TGCAGCTTAAATGTTTTCGGGGGGACCCACACAGATACGCAGTATTTT.

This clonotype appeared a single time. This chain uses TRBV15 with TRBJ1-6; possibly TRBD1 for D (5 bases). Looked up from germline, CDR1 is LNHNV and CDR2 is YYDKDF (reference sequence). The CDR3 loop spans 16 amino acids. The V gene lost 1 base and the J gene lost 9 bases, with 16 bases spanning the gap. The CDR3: CATSRGRDPAISPLHF. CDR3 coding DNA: TGTGCCACCAGCAGAGGAAGGGACCCAGCTATTTCACCCCTCCACTTT.

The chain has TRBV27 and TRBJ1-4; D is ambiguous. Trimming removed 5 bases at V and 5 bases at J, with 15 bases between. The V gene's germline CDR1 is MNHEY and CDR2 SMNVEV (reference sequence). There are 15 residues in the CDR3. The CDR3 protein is CASSTLLQLNEKLFF. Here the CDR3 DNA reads TGTGCCAGCAGTACCCTCCTACAGCTAAATGAAAAACTGTTTTTT.